Listed here are 18 T cell receptor beta chains from one sample, sequenced in a study of T cell clonality in common variable immunodeficiency. Profiling relied on immunoSEQ multiplex PCR, and the TCRdb table lists in-frame clones only, not all of them. Sampling found more than 55,000 clones, none seen once. What was sequenced was peripheral blood mononuclear cells. These receptors all stem from a person aged 18-70 years in good health.

This clone has ten or more counts. Read sequence stops 3 residues before the CDR3 end, and the germline J gene provides the missing end. This chain links TRBV29-1 with TRBJ2-2, with TRBD1 as a possible D gene (6 bases). Germline loops: CDR1 SQVTM, CDR2 ANQGSEA. The CDR3 is 13 residues long. V was pared by 8 bases and J by 7 bases, with 17 bases between. CDR3 residues: CSFQDQGYGELFF. The part of the CDR3 DNA that was read is TGCAGCTTCCAAGACCAGGGGTACGGGGAG.

This clone came up many times. With the read ending 3 residues before the CDR3 end, the germline J gene is used to fill in that end. The chain couples TRBV5-1 to TRBJ1-2; TRBD1 matches at 7 bases. The CDR3 loop spans 14 amino acids. Germline V gene sequence: CDR1 SGHRS, CDR2 YFSETQ. V dropped 4 bases and J dropped 2; count of bases not matched to a gene: 5. This chain's CDR3 is CASSPGQQNYGYTF. CDR3 DNA, as far as it was read: TGCGCCAGCAGCCCGGGACAGCAGAACTATGGC. Together with reference TRBV5-1 and TRBJ1-2, the CDR3 gives the full variable domain: KAGVTQTPRYLIKTRGQQVTLSCSPISGHRSVSWYQQTPGQGLQFLFEYFSETQRNKGNFPGRFSGRQFSNSRSEMNVSTLELGDSALYLCASSPGQQNYGYTFGSGTRLTVV.

This clone came up many times. The CDR3 is cut off 3 residues early in the read; its end comes from the germline J gene. The chain couples TRBV29-1 to TRBJ2-2; 8 bases fit TRBD1. The V and J ends lost 3 bases and 5 bases, in that order; junction bases with no gene match: 5. The CDR3 is made up of 14 amino acids. Looked up from germline, CDR1 is SQVTM and CDR2 is ANQGSEA. Incomplete CDR3 DNA: TGCAGCGTTGAGGCAGGGGGCAGTACCGGGGAG. It specifies CSVEAGGSTGE. The complete CDR3 reads CSVEAGGSTGELFF.

This clone was observed many times. The read comes to an end 3 residues before the CDR3 does, leaving the germline J gene to fill in the end. The rearrangement uses TRBV20-1 and TRBJ2-1; tentative D call: TRBD2 (5 bases). The CDR3 has 13 amino acids. The germline V and J ends were trimmed by 0 bases and 9 bases, with 12 bases remaining between them. The germline V gene has CDR1 DFQATT and CDR2 SNEGSKA (reference sequence). CDR3 residues: CSAREESGFEQFF. Incomplete CDR3 DNA: TGCAGTGCTAGAGAGGAGAGCGGATTTGAG.

The table lists this clone with many counts. The read ends 3 residues before the CDR3 terminus; that terminus is restored from the germline J gene. This chain uses TRBV19 with TRBJ1-6, with D possibly being TRBD1 (5 bases). The length of the CDR3 is 16 residues. Germline V lookup: CDR1 LNHDA, CDR2 SQIVND (reference sequence). Trimming pared 5 bases from V and 2 bases from J, leaving 13 bases between. CDR3 residues: CASSLAQGAYNSPLHF. The CDR3 DNA, read in part, is TGTGCCAGTAGTCTCGCCCAGGGAGCCTATAATTCACCC. The full variable domain, completed using reference TRBV19 and TRBJ1-6, is DGGITQSPKYLFRKEGQNVTLSCEQNLNHDAMYWYRQDPGQGLRLIYYSQIVNDFQKGDIAEGYSVSREKKESFPLTVTSAQKNPTAFYLCASSLAQGAYNSPLHFGNGTRLTVT.

There are many counts of this clone. The observed sequence ends 3 residues before the CDR3 terminus, with the missing tail filled in from the germline J gene. V gene TRBV7-9 combines with J gene TRBJ2-1, with a possible D match to TRBD2 (5 bases). This CDR3 spans 15 amino acids. The V and J ends lost 6 bases and 2 bases respectively, with 14 bases between them. Germline V CDR1 and CDR2: SEHNR, FQNEAQ (reference sequence). This chain's CDR3 is CASRLGSVAYNEQFF. CDR3 bases read: TGTGCCAGCAGGTTGGGTAGCGTTGCCTACAATGAG.

This clone ranks as medium-sized (0.01 to 0.1%). The read halts 3 residues ahead of the CDR3 end, with the missing end drawn from the germline J gene. The chain has TRBV20-1 and TRBJ2-3, with TRBD2 identical over 9 bases. CDR3 length: 13 amino acids. The germline gives CDR1 DFQATT, CDR2 SNEGSKA (reference sequence). The CDR3 reads CRISGSGTDTQYF. The sequenced part of the CDR3 DNA is TGCAGGATTAGCGGGAGCGGCACAGATACG.

This clone was seen at least ten times. Read sequence stops 3 residues before the CDR3 end, and the germline J gene provides the missing end. The chain employs TRBV19 and TRBJ2-7; 8 bases are a match to TRBD1. This CDR3 is built from 15 residues. The germline gives CDR1 LNHDA, CDR2 SQIVND (reference sequence). V gave up 6 bases and J gave up 3 bases; unmatched junction bases: 10. Partial CDR3 DNA: TGTGCCAGTAGAAGACTAGGACAGGGTGACTACGAG. Translated: CASRRLGQGDYE. The full CDR3 is CASRRLGQGDYEQYF.

This clone was observed a few times. The read ends 3 residues before the CDR3 terminus; that terminus is restored from the germline J gene. This chain uses TRBV2 with TRBJ1-6; perhaps TRBD1 as D (5 bases). This CDR3 spans 15 amino acids. The ends were cut back, 7 bases at V and 0 bases at J, with 10 bases in the middle. Germline loops: CDR1 SNHLY, CDR2 FYNNEI. The CDR3 loop reads CASTGLSSYNSPLHF. CDR3 bases read: TGTGCCAGCACAGGGCTGAGCTCCTATAATTCACCC. The variable domain in full, completed from reference TRBV2 and TRBJ1-6, reads EPEVTQTPSHQVTQMGQEVILRCVPISNHLYFYWYRQILGQKVEFLVSFYNNEISEKSEIFDDQFSVERPDGSNFTLKIRSTKLEDSAMYFCASTGLSSYNSPLHFGNGTRLTVT.

In this sample, this clone turned up many times. The read falls 3 residues short of the CDR3 end, and the missing part is taken from the germline J gene. The genes are TRBV28 and TRBJ2-3; the D is unclear. This CDR3 is built from 13 residues. Germline CDR1 and CDR2: MDHEN and SYDVKM. The V gene lost 5 bases and the J gene lost 1 base, with 7 bases spanning the gap. The CDR3 bases that were read are TGTGCCAGCAGTCGACTTCGCACAGATACG. Translating it yields CASSRLRTDT. The full CDR3 sequence reads CASSRLRTDTQYF.

Ten or more counts support this clone. Coverage ceases 3 residues before the CDR3 finishes, and the germline J gene fills in the end. The V call is TRBV20-1, the J call TRBJ2-3, with 8 bases lining up with TRBD1. This CDR3 region has 17 residues. Germline V CDR1 and CDR2: DFQATT, SNEGSKA (reference sequence). The CDR3 is CNPGKSKDRVSSDTQYF. Incomplete CDR3 DNA: TGCAACCCCGGGAAGTCAAAGGACAGGGTATCATCAGATACG.

This clone was seen many times. The read ends 3 residues early relative to the CDR3; the germline J gene fills the gap. This chain links TRBV20-1 with TRBJ2-7, with D possibly TRBD2 on 6 matching bases. The V end was cut by 1 base, the J end by 1 base, with 11 bases between. The CDR3 covers 14 residues. The germline CDR1 and CDR2 sequences are DFQATT and SNEGSKA (reference sequence). The CDR3 bases that were read are TGCAGTGCTAGAGGGGGCGGGGTTTCCTACGAG. As protein: CSARGGGVSYE. The whole CDR3 sequence reads CSARGGGVSYEQYF.

This clone has ten or more counts. The CDR3 goes on 3 residues after the read ends, and that part is filled in from the germline J gene. The rearrangement uses TRBV20-1 and TRBJ2-5, with a possible D match to TRBD2 (6 bases). V was shortened by 6 bases and J by 5 bases, with 22 bases between the two germline ends. This CDR3 comprises 15 residues. Germline values: CDR1 DFQATT, CDR2 SNEGSKA (reference sequence). The CDR3 DNA, read in part, is TGCAGTGCCAGGCCCTGGGGCCTGGGGAGGGAGACC. It is translated as CSARPWGLGRET. From start to end, the CDR3 is CSARPWGLGRETQYF.

This clone was counted at least ten times. The read terminates 3 residues ahead of where the CDR3 ends, so the germline J gene completes it. The rearrangement links TRBV10-3 to TRBJ1-1; perhaps TRBD1 as D (5 bases). This CDR3 spans 16 amino acids. The germline CDR1 and CDR2 sequences are ENHRY and SYGVKD. Trimming pared 3 bases from V and 0 bases from J, leaving 14 bases between. CDR3 amino acids: CAISDGGMGLNTEAFF. The CDR3 DNA, read in part, is TGTGCCATCAGTGATGGGGGGATGGGCTTGAACACTGAA.

At least ten counts were recorded for this clone. The CDR3 is cut off 3 residues early in the read; its end comes from the germline J gene. This chain links TRBV14 with TRBJ1-1; D gene unclear. CDR1 and CDR2 (germline): SGHDN, FVKESK. The V end was cut by 0 bases, the J end by 4 bases, with 18 bases between. This CDR3 has 17 residues. Incomplete CDR3 DNA: TGTGCCAGCAGCCAAGATTTCCGGAGACACCACTCCACTGAA. Its translation is CASSQDFRRHHSTE. In full, the CDR3 is CASSQDFRRHHSTEAFF.

At least ten counts were recorded for this clone. The read is 3 residues too short to cover the CDR3 end, so that end is filled in from the germline J gene. The V and J genes are TRBV30 and TRBJ1-5; 9 bases align to TRBD1. V lost 4 bases to trimming and J lost 8 bases; unmatched junction nucleotides: 12. Germline CDR1 reads GTSNPN; CDR2 reads SVGIG (reference sequence). The CDR3 is 15 amino acids. The DNA read from the CDR3 is TGTGCCTGGACCTCAGGACAGGGGCCCAGGGAGCCC. It is translated as CAWTSGQGPREP. The whole CDR3 protein is CAWTSGQGPREPQHF.

This clone was picked up many times. The read terminates 3 residues before the CDR3 end, so the remaining end is supplied by the germline J gene. This sequence joins TRBV20-1 and TRBJ2-1, with TRBD2 matching over 9 bases. This CDR3 has 17 amino acids. After removal of 2 bases from V and 4 bases from J, the junction contained 12 bases not matched to a gene. Germline loops: CDR1 DFQATT, CDR2 SNEGSKA (reference sequence). The CDR3 spells CSARRPFLAGPYNEQFF. Incomplete CDR3 DNA: TGCAGTGCTAGACGGCCGTTTCTAGCGGGACCATACAATGAG.

This clone showed up just a few times. From the germline J gene comes the end of the CDR3, since the read stops 3 residues before it. V and J are TRBV2 and TRBJ2-2; 9 bases line up with TRBD1. Looked up from germline, CDR1 is SNHLY and CDR2 is FYNNEI. The CDR3 totals 12 residues. Partial CDR3 DNA: TGTGCCACCGGACAGGGGAATTCACCG. Translating it yields CATGQGNSP. The CDR3 as a whole reads CATGQGNSPLFF.